What follows are 25 T cell receptor beta chains derived from one specimen sequenced in a study of T cell responses to AZD1222 COVID-19 vaccine. Assay used: immunoSEQ multiplex PCR; TCRdb lists only in-frame clones, some missing. Of some 180,000 clones listed, 90% to 95% were seen once; the top ten hold around 0.98%. The starting material was peripheral blood, obtained 28 days after the second dose of the MenACWY control vaccine. Receptors originate from an adult who received the MenACWY meningococcal vaccine as a control.

The J gene is TRBJ2-3, the V gene TRBV10-2, with 8 positions matching TRBD1. CDR3 length: 15 residues. Germline V lookup: CDR1 WSHSY, CDR2 SAAADI. V lost 2 bases and J lost 8; bases outside the gene matches: 9. The CDR3: CASSETGQGLGTQYF. As DNA, the CDR3 is TGCGCCAGCAGTGAGACCGGACAGGGTTTGGGTACGCAGTATTTT.

V gene TRBV4-3 combines with J gene TRBJ1-4, with D uncertain. CDR1 and CDR2 from the germline V gene are LGHNA and YSLEER. CDR3 length: 14 residues. V lost 0 bases, J lost 8 bases, and 10 bases lay in between. CDR3 amino acids: CASSQDYSGEKLFF. DNA for the CDR3: TGCGCCAGCAGCCAAGACTACTCTGGGGAAAAACTGTTTTTT.

The chain is built from TRBV7-9 and TRBJ1-2; D may be TRBD1 (6 bases). The CDR3 has 17 residues. The V gene's germline CDR1 is SEHNR and CDR2 FQNEAQ (reference sequence). The ends were cut back, 8 bases at V and 6 bases at J, with 28 bases in the middle. CDR3 region: CASQPGYVTGLNNGYTF. The CDR3 DNA sequence: TGTGCCAGCCAACCGGGTTACGTGACAGGCCTTAATAATGGCTACACCTTC.

The V gene is TRBV5-1, the J gene TRBJ2-5; possibly TRBD2 for D (6 bases). V was shortened by 0 bases and J by 2 bases, with 14 bases between the two germline ends. The germline V gene encodes CDR1 SGHRS and CDR2 YFSETQ. The CDR3 contains 16 residues. The CDR3, as DNA: TGCGCCAGCAGCTTGGGGTCGGCGGGACTTCAAGAGACCCAGTACTTC. Translated, it gives CASSLGSAGLQETQYF.

The rearrangement joins TRBV2 to TRBJ1-2; TRBD1 is a possible D gene (5 bases). V was cut by 7 bases and J by 3 bases, with 18 bases left in between. Germline CDR1 reads SNHLY; CDR2 reads FYNNEI. The CDR3 has 15 amino acids. The CDR3: CASTGAYPRDYGYTF. The CDR3 coding sequence is TGTGCCAGCACTGGGGCGTACCCCCGAGACTATGGCTACACCTTC. Variable domain in full (rest from reference TRBV2 and TRBJ1-2): EPEVTQTPSHQVTQMGQEVILRCVPISNHLYFYWYRQILGQKVEFLVSFYNNEISEKSEIFDDQFSVERPDGSNFTLKIRSTKLEDSAMYFCASTGAYPRDYGYTFGSGTRLTVV.

The chain couples TRBV5-6 to TRBJ1-5; 7 nucleotides line up with TRBD1. J was trimmed by 0 bases and V by 3 bases; bases with no gene match: 6. Germline V CDR1 and CDR2: SGHDT, YYEEEE. This CDR3 has 16 amino acids. In nucleotides, the CDR3 is TGTGCCAGCAGCTCGGGGGGACAGTTTAGCAATCAGCCCCAGCATTTT. It encodes CASSSGGQFSNQPQHF.

The V and J genes are TRBV27 and TRBJ2-5; 14 bases fit TRBD2. The length of the CDR3 is 16 residues. Germline assignment: CDR1 MNHEY and CDR2 SMNVEV (reference sequence). V was pared by 3 bases and J by 5 bases, with 5 bases of the junction left unmatched. The CDR3: CASSLTSGGAGETQYF. As DNA, the CDR3 is TGTGCCAGCAGTTTGACTAGCGGGGGGGCGGGTGAGACCCAGTACTTC.

The chain is built from TRBV7-6 and TRBJ2-1; weak D call: TRBD2 (6 bases). Germline V gene data show CDR1 as SGHVS and CDR2 as FNYEAQ. The CDR3 has 14 residues. Trimming pared 3 bases from V and 1 base from J, leaving 7 bases between. In DNA, the CDR3 is TGTGCCAGCAGCTTGGGGGGTTCCTACAATGAGCAGTTCTTC. Residues: CASSLGGSYNEQFF. The variable domain in full, with the rest retrieved from reference TRBV7-6 and TRBJ2-1, is GAGVSQSPRYKVTKRGQDVALRCDPISGHVSLYWYRQALGQGPEFLTYFNYEAQQDKSGLPNDRFSAERPEGSISTLTIQRTEQRDSAMYRCASSLGGSYNEQFFGPGTRLTVL.

The rearrangement joins TRBV15 to TRBJ1-3; perhaps TRBD1 as D (5 bases). V was pared by 7 bases and J by 7 bases, with 14 bases between. The CDR3 is 13 residues long. Germline CDR1 LNHNV, CDR2 YYDKDF (reference sequence). The CDR3 region has the DNA TGTGCCACCAAAGACTGGAAGGGGAACACCATATATTTT. Its protein is CATKDWKGNTIYF.

DNA of the CDR3: TGTGCCAGCAGTCAGGGACAGGGGGCTTTCGGAAAAGAGACCCAGTACTTC. As protein: CASSQGQGAFGKETQYF. The V and J genes are TRBV7-2 and TRBJ2-5, with 12 bases lining up with TRBD1. Germline CDR1 and CDR2: SGHTA and FQGNSA. The CDR3 spans 17 residues. V lost 6 bases to trimming and J lost 3 bases; unmatched junction nucleotides: 11.

The rearrangement uses TRBV5-6 and TRBJ1-1; 8 positions match TRBD1. J gave up 4 bases and V 2 bases, and 7 bases lay outside the gene matches. The CDR3 is made up of 15 amino acids. The germline V gene has CDR1 SGHDT and CDR2 YYEEEE. The DNA of the CDR3 is TGTGCCAGCAGCTTCGGCGGACAGGGTGGCACTGAAGCTTTCTTT. Residues: CASSFGGQGGTEAFF. The full variable domain, its missing parts supplied by reference TRBV5-6 and TRBJ1-1, is DAGVTQSPTHLIKTRGQQVTLRCSPKSGHDTVSWYQQALGQGPQFIFQYYEEEERQRGNFPDRFSGHQFPNYSSELNVNALLLGDSALYLCASSFGGQGGTEAFFGQGTRLTVV.

V gene TRBV30 combines with J gene TRBJ1-5, with unresolved D. Germline CDR1 and CDR2: GTSNPN and SVGIG (reference sequence). This CDR3 contains 13 residues. Trimming took 0 bases from V and 10 from J, leaving 13 bases between them. The CDR3 sequence is CAWSVQPFRPQHF. CDR3 bases: TGTGCCTGGAGTGTACAGCCGTTTCGACCCCAGCATTTT.

This clone was picked up one time. The gene calls are TRBV11-3 and TRBJ1-1; D uncertain. Germline CDR1 reads SGHNT; CDR2 reads YENEEA. Trimming pared 1 base from V and 1 base from J, leaving 10 bases between. This CDR3 has 15 residues. The CDR3 DNA is TGTGCCAGCAGCTTAGGCGCGCAGAAGAACACTGAAGCTTTCTTT. Encoded protein: CASSLGAQKNTEAFF.

The chain joins TRBV2 to TRBJ2-5; D uncertain. The germline CDR1 and CDR2 sequences are SNHLY and FYNNEI. The ends were cut back, 6 bases at V and 7 bases at J, with 15 bases in the middle. The CDR3 runs 13 residues. In DNA form, the CDR3 reads TGTGCCAGCAGGGGAACAGCTATGGGGACCCAGTACTTC. It codes for CASRGTAMGTQYF.

V gene TRBV19 combines with J gene TRBJ1-1; D is perhaps TRBD1 (6 bases). V gave up 7 bases and J gave up 0 bases, with 15 bases separating them. This CDR3 has 15 amino acids. Germline V lookup: CDR1 LNHDA, CDR2 SQIVND (reference sequence). The CDR3 nucleotides read TGTGCCAGTATCTTGCAGGGGACGGTGAACACTGAAGCTTTCTTT. Its protein is CASILQGTVNTEAFF.

The chain is built from TRBV19 and TRBJ2-3, with D perhaps being TRBD1 or TRBD2 (5 bases each). In germline, CDR1 is LNHDA, CDR2 SQIVND (reference sequence). V gave up 4 bases and J gave up 3 bases, with 14 bases separating them. The CDR3 spans 15 residues. Here the CDR3 reads CASSTVLGATDTQYF. The CDR3 bases are TGTGCCAGTAGTACCGTACTAGGGGCGACAGATACGCAGTATTTT.

The rearrangement joins TRBV6-4 to TRBJ2-3; 11 bases match TRBD2. The CDR3 sequence is 14 residues long. Germline assignment: CDR1 MRHNA and CDR2 SNTAGT. V was pared by 9 bases and J by 3 bases, with 5 bases of the junction left unmatched. The CDR3 is CASSTSGVTDTQYF. The DNA for the CDR3 is TGTGCCAGTTCGACTAGCGGGGTAACAGATACGCAGTATTTT.

In its sample, this clone was seen once. The gene calls are TRBV7-9 and TRBJ2-3; tentative D call: TRBD1 (6 bases). The CDR3 has 15 amino acids. CDR1 is SEHNR and CDR2 is FQNEAQ in the germline V gene (reference sequence). V lost 1 base and J 2 bases, leaving 10 bases between the germline ends. This CDR3 is CASSLGRTATDTQYF. The DNA of the CDR3 is TGTGCCAGCAGCTTAGGGAGGACAGCCACAGATACGCAGTATTTT.

The V and J genes are TRBV28 and TRBJ1-1; no definite D call. The CDR3 runs 14 residues. V was shortened by 7 bases and J by 4 bases, with 16 bases between the two germline ends. Germline lookup yields CDR1 MDHEN and CDR2 SYDVKM. CDR3 nucleotide sequence: TGTGCCAGCACTTGGCGAGGAATTAGCACTGAAGCTTTCTTT. As protein: CASTWRGISTEAFF.

The chain joins TRBV5-1 to TRBJ1-4; no clear D. CDR1 and CDR2 (germline): SGHRS, YFSETQ. CDR3 size: 15 residues. Trimming shortened V by 5 bases and J by 8 bases, and 19 bases separated the two germline ends. The CDR3 DNA reads TGCGCCAGCAGATCTTCGGCAGGCCCTGAGGAAAAACTGTTTTTT. It codes for CASRSSAGPEEKLFF.

The chain recombines TRBV21-1 with TRBJ1-2; no DNA check was done on the table's D call, TRBD1. TRBV21-1 is classified as a pseudogene. This CDR3 region has 17 residues. The CDR3 DNA is TGTGCCAGCATCTCTCGTCCCGGGGACAGGGGAGACTATGGCTACACCTTC. It encodes CASISRPGDRGDYGYTF.

This chain connects TRBV18 to TRBJ1-4, with 7 bases lining up with TRBD1. Germline assignment: CDR1 KGHSH and CDR2 LQKENI. CDR3 length equals 16 residues. V lost 0 bases, J lost 7 bases, and 8 bases stayed unmatched. CDR3 DNA: TGTGCCAGCTCACCACCGAGGCGACAGGGAGGTGAAAAACTGTTTTTT. The encoded protein is CASSPPRRQGGEKLFF.

The chain uses TRBV12-3 or TRBV12-4 and TRBJ2-1; D remains ambiguous. This CDR3 is 13 amino acids long. The V gene lost 0 bases and the J gene lost 8 bases, with 8 bases spanning the gap. The CDR3 region is CASSLAGGHEQFF. The CDR3 DNA follows: TGTGCCAGCAGTTTAGCCGGCGGTCATGAGCAGTTCTTC.

The rearrangement uses TRBV5-4 and TRBJ1-1, with D possibly being TRBD1 (5 bases). The germline V gene encodes CDR1 SGHNT and CDR2 YYREEE (reference sequence). CDR3 length equals 14 residues. The V end lost 4 bases, the J end lost 4 bases, and 14 bases lay between the germline ends. The CDR3 here is CASSRGGAGTEAFF. Written as DNA, the CDR3 is TGTGCCAGCAGCCGCGGGGGAGCGGGCACTGAAGCTTTCTTT. The full variable domain, rest sourced from reference TRBV5-4 and TRBJ1-1, is ETGVTQSPTHLIKTRGQQVTLRCSSQSGHNTVSWYQQALGQGPQFIFQYYREEENGRGNFPPRFSGLQFPNYSSELNVNALELDDSALYLCASSRGGAGTEAFFGQGTRLTVV.

The chain uses TRBV19 and TRBJ1-1, with unresolved D. The CDR3 contains 16 residues. Germline V gene lookup returns CDR1 LNHDA and CDR2 SQIVND (reference sequence). The V gene lost 4 bases and the J gene lost 4 bases, with 19 bases spanning the gap. CDR3 amino acids: CASSRAMGSTSTEAFF. CDR3 in DNA: TGTGCCAGTAGTAGGGCTATGGGGTCCACGAGCACTGAAGCTTTCTTT.